This passage covers 10 T cell receptor beta chains from one sample sequenced in a study of early T cells in non-severe SARS-CoV-2 infection. TCRdb re-analysed the 5' RACE reads in MiXCR, keeping a single row per CDR3 protein. The data contain 70,000 to 95,000 distinct CDR3 sequences, 14% to 15% of them singletons. Sample: whole blood. The origin of the receptors is an adult who was a healthcare worker with PCR-confirmed SARS-CoV-2 infection or an uninfected control (not recorded which).

In this sample, this clonotype turned up many times. The chain couples TRBV24-1 to TRBJ1-6; D is unclear. The V gene's germline CDR1 is KGHDR and CDR2 SFDVKD. This CDR3 is built from 13 residues. Between the trimmed V and J ends, which lost 6 bases and 7 bases, there was a span of 9 bases. This CDR3 is CATSMAWNSPLHF. In DNA form, the CDR3 reads TGTGCCACCAGTATGGCATGGAATTCACCCCTCCACTTT.

The gene calls are TRBV20-1 and TRBJ2-4; 14 bases match TRBD2. The CDR3 is made up of 17 amino acids. Germline loops: CDR1 DFQATT, CDR2 SNEGSKA (reference sequence). V shed 6 bases and J 0 bases; nucleotides not matched to a gene: 7. CDR3 sequence (DNA): TGCAGTGCCCGGGGACTAGCGGGGGCCCTAGCCAAAAACATTCAGTACTTC. This gives the protein CSARGLAGALAKNIQYF.

This clonotype has a count of ten or more. The chain joins TRBV2 to TRBJ2-7; D tentatively fits TRBD1 or TRBD2 (6 bases each). Trimming cost V 6 bases and J 7 bases, with 25 bases left between them. The CDR3 loop spans 16 amino acids. Per germline, CDR1 SNHLY and CDR2 FYNNEI. As DNA, the CDR3 is TGTGCCAGCAGCGGGGGAACGGGACAACTCTCTGGGGAGCAGTACGTC. This sequence encodes CASSGGTGQLSGEQYV.

This clonotype appeared many times. This chain joins TRBV6-5 and TRBJ2-2; D call uncertain. CDR3 size: 14 residues. From germline, CDR1 is MNHEY and CDR2 SVGAGI. V shed 4 bases and J shed 5 bases, with 11 bases lying between them. CDR3: CASSWRRRTGELFF. The DNA for the CDR3 is TGTGCCAGCAGTTGGCGGCGAAGGACCGGGGAGCTGTTTTTT.

The sample holds a few counts of this clonotype. The chain couples TRBV9 to TRBJ2-5; the match to TRBD2 covers 7 bases. The V gene end was trimmed by 2 bases and the J gene end by 2 bases; junction bases not matched to a gene: 3. CDR1 and CDR2 from the germline V gene are SGDLS and YYNGEE. The CDR3 is 14 residues long. CDR3 DNA: TGTGCCAGCAGCGTCTCTAGCGGACAAGAGACCCAGTACTTC. Encoded protein: CASSVSSGQETQYF.

The CDR3 spells CASSSPGGRETQYF. The CDR3 coding sequence is TGTGCCAGCAGCTCGCCCGGGGGTCGGGAGACCCAGTACTTC. The rearrangement uses TRBV9 and TRBJ2-5, with a weak D call TRBD2 (6 bases). Trimming shortened V by 4 bases and J by 5 bases, and 15 bases separated the two germline ends. Germline V gene data show CDR1 as SGDLS and CDR2 as YYNGEE. CDR3 length equals 14 residues.

Only a few counts were recorded for this clonotype. The rearrangement uses TRBV12-3 or TRBV12-4 and TRBJ1-2; D ambiguous. This CDR3 has 13 residues. V gave up 2 bases and J gave up 4 bases, with 8 bases separating them. CDR3 nucleotide sequence: TGTGCCAGCAGTTTAATCCCAAGCTATGGCTACACCTTC. This sequence encodes CASSLIPSYGYTF.

The V gene is TRBV6-5, the J gene TRBJ2-5, with D unresolved. The V gene's germline CDR1 is MNHEY and CDR2 SVGAGI. This CDR3 contains 14 residues. V lost 3 bases, J lost 5 bases, and 13 bases lay in between. For the CDR3, the DNA is TGTGCCAGCAGTTATACGACACAACCGGAGACCCAGTACTTC. This encodes CASSYTTQPETQYF.

This clonotype was detected a few times. V gene TRBV5-5 combines with J gene TRBJ1-2; the D gene is possibly TRBD1 (6 bases). CDR1 SGHKS and CDR2 YYEKEE come from the germline V gene (reference sequence). The ends were cut back, 6 bases at V and 6 bases at J, with 15 bases in the middle. The CDR3 length is 13 residues. CDR3 coding DNA: TGTGCCAGCATCGGGGGGACACTGAATGGCTACACCTTC. Protein product: CASIGGTLNGYTF.

The J gene is TRBJ2-2, the V gene TRBV12-3 or TRBV12-4; D uncertain. This CDR3 has 14 residues. V gave up 5 bases and J gave up 4 bases, with 11 bases separating them. The CDR3 nucleotides read TGTGCCAGCAGTCCGTCGGCCACCACCGGGGAGCTGTTTTTT. Its protein product is CASSPSATTGELFF.